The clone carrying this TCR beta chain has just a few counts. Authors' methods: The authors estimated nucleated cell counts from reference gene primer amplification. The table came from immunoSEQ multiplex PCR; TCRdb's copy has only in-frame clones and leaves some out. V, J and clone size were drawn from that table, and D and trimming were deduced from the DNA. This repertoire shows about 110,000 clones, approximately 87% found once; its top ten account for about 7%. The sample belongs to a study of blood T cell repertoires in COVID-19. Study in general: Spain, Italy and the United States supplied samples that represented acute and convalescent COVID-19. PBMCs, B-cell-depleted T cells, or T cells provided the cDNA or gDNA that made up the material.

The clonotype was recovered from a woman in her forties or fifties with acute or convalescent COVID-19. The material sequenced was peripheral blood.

CDR3 loop: CASVDRNEKLFF. The CDR3 coding sequence is TGTGCCAGCGTGGACAGAAATGAAAAACTGTTTTTT. The chain links TRBV6-5 to TRBJ1-4; D is perhaps TRBD1 (6 bases). Germline loops: CDR1 MNHEY, CDR2 SVGAGI. Trimming took 8 bases from V and 5 from J, leaving 9 bases between them. The CDR3 spans 12 residues.